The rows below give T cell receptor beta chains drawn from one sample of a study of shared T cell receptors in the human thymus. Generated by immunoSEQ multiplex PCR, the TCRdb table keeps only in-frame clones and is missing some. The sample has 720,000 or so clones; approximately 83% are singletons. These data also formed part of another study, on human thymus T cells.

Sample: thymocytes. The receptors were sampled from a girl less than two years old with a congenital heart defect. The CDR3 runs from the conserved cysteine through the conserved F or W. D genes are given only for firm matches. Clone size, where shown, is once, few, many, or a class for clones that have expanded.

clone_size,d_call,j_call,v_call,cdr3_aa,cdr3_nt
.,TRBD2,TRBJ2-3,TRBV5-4,CASSLRGGGAADTQYF,TGTGCCAGCAGCCTGAGGGGCGGGGGGGCGGCAGATACGCAGTATTTT
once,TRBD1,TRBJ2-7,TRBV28,CASSESGTAPYEQYF,TGTGCCAGCAGTGAATCCGGGACAGCTCCCTACGAGCAGTACTTC
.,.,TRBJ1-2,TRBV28,CASSLCTANPPSNYGYTF,TGTGCCAGCAGTTTATGCACAGCTAACCCACCCTCAAACTATGGCTACACCTTC
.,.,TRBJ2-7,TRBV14,CAAAGPSYEQYF,TGTGCTGCTGCGGGGCCGAGTTACGAGCAGTACTTC
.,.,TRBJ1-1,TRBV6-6,CASSTWGGGTEAFF,TGTGCCAGCAGTACGTGGGGCGGGGGCACTGAAGCTTTCTTT
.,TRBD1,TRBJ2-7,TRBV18,CASSPSDRGQGGTYEQYF,TGTGCCAGCTCACCAAGCGACAGGGGTCAGGGGGGCACCTACGAGCAGTACTTC
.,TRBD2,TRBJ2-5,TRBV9,CASSAGRTSGDGETQYF,TGTGCCAGCAGCGCCGGCCGGACTAGCGGGGACGGGGAGACCCAGTACTTC
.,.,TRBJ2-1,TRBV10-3,CAIKGYGGSYNEQFF,TGTGCCATCAAAGGTTACGGGGGCTCCTACAATGAGCAGTTCTTC
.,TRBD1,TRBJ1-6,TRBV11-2,CASSLGPDREGNSPLHF,TGTGCCAGCAGCTTAGGGCCGGACAGGGAGGGTAATTCACCCCTCCACTTT
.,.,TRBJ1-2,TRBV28,CASHAIRSSNYGYTF,TGTGCCAGCCATGCTATCCGGTCTTCAAACTATGGCTACACCTTC
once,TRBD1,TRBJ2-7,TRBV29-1,CSVENRDRPSSYEQYF,TGCAGCGTTGAAAACCGGGACAGGCCGAGTTCCTACGAGCAGTACTTC
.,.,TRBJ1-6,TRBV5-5,CASSNGSQGYSYNSPLHF,TGTGCCAGCAGCAACGGATCCCAGGGATACTCCTATAATTCACCCCTCCACTTT
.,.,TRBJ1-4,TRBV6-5,CASRAQGGQEKLFF,TGTGCCAGCAGGGCCCAGGGAGGGCAGGAAAAACTGTTTTTT
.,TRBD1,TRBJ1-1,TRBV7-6,CASSLPTGTYTEAFF,TGTGCCAGCAGCTTACCGACAGGGACGTACACTGAAGCTTTCTTT
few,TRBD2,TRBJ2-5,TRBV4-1,CASSLAWAGGQETQYF,TGCGCCAGCAGCCTCGCGTGGGCGGGGGGGCAAGAGACCCAGTACTTC
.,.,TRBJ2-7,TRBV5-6,CASSLLSELDEQYF,TGTGCCAGCAGCTTATTATCCGAGCTCGACGAGCAGTACTTC
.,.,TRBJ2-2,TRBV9,CASSVVAAGHAAGELFF,TGTGCCAGCAGCGTAGTGGCTGCAGGGCACGCCGCCGGGGAGCTGTTTTTT
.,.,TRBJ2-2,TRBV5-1,CASSLAPTATTGELFF,TGCGCCAGCAGCTTGGCGCCGACAGCCACCACCGGGGAGCTGTTTTTT
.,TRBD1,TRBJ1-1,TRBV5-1,CASSSRTGNTEAFF,TGCGCCAGCAGCTCTAGGACAGGAAACACTGAAGCTTTCTTT
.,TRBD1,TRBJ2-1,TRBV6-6,CASSGQGARVEQFF,TGTGCCAGCAGCGGGCAGGGGGCGAGGGTTGAGCAGTTCTTC